The 6 T cell receptor beta chains reported below all come from one sample, sequenced in a study of T-cell reconstitution after alpha-beta-depleted transplantation in children. Unique molecular identifiers were used in preparing the TCRbeta library. TCRdb independently ran MiXCR on the PCR reads; one entry per CDR3 protein. The sample carries over 70,000 distinct CDR3 sequences, 12% recorded once. Material: PBMCs from the stem cell graft donor, obtained from the stem cell graft. Receptors originate from a human donor who donated a stem cell graft to a child with inherited bone marrow failure.

This clonotype has a count of ten or more. The chain employs TRBV7-3 and TRBJ2-3; unclear D gene. V was shortened by 3 bases and J by 1 base, with 8 bases between the two germline ends. Germline CDR1 is SGHTA and CDR2 is FQGTGA. The CDR3 has 14 amino acids. CDR3 sequence: CASSFQDRTDTQYF. The CDR3 DNA reads TGTGCCAGCAGCTTTCAGGATCGCACAGATACGCAGTATTTT. Full variable domain (outside the CDR3, taken from reference TRBV7-3 and TRBJ2-3): GAGVSQTPSNKVTEKGKYVELRCDPISGHTALYWYRQSLGQGPEFLIYFQGTGAADDSGLPNDRFFAVRPEGSVSTLKIQRTERGDSAVYLCASSFQDRTDTQYFGPGTRLTVL.

The sample holds many counts of this clonotype. The chain carries TRBV12-3 or TRBV12-4 and TRBJ2-1; 7 bases match TRBD2. The CDR3 consists of 14 residues. J was trimmed by 8 bases and V by 0 bases; bases with no gene match: 4. The CDR3 coding sequence is TGTGCCAGCAGTTTAGCGGGGACTAACTATGAGCAGTTCTTC. Encoded protein: CASSLAGTNYEQFF.

The rearrangement links TRBV29-1 to TRBJ2-3; 12 bases map to TRBD2. Germline V gene sequence: CDR1 SQVTM, CDR2 ANQGSEA. CDR3 size: 14 residues. Trimming at V came to 7 bases and at J to 3 bases, leaving 5 bases not matched to a gene. CDR3 nucleotide sequence: TGCAGCGGTACGGGACTAGCGGGTACAGATACGCAGTATTTT. Amino acid sequence: CSGTGLAGTDTQYF.

The chain links TRBV7-8 to TRBJ2-7, with a possible D match to TRBD1 (5 bases). With 1 base removed from V and 4 bases from J, the gap between germline ends came to 11 bases. This CDR3 is 14 amino acids long. Germline assignment: CDR1 SGHVS and CDR2 FQNEAQ. The CDR3 protein is CASSLGPTAYEQYF. The DNA of the CDR3 is TGTGCCAGCAGCTTAGGTCCGACAGCTTACGAGCAGTACTTC.

This clonotype was detected many times. The chain combines TRBV7-2 with TRBJ1-5; D not resolved. CDR3 length equals 14 residues. Trimming removed 3 bases from V and 0 bases from J, with 6 bases in between. Per germline, CDR1 SGHTA and CDR2 FQGNSA. DNA for the CDR3: TGTGCCAGCAGCTTTACAGATAGCAATCAGCCCCAGCATTTT. Residues: CASSFTDSNQPQHF. The complete variable domain, with remaining parts taken from reference TRBV7-2 and TRBJ1-5, reads GAGVSQSPSNKVTEKGKDVELRCDPISGHTALYWYRQSLGQGLEFLIYFQGNSAPDKSGLPSDRFSAERTGGSVSTLTIQRTQQEDSAVYLCASSFTDSNQPQHFGDGTRLSIL.

This clonotype was observed at least ten times. The rearrangement uses TRBV3-1 and TRBJ2-1; no definite D call. Trimming stripped 1 base from V and 7 bases from J, with 14 bases between. This CDR3 is built from 15 residues. CDR1 LGHDT and CDR2 YNNKEL come from the germline V gene (reference sequence). The CDR3 loop is CASSQGGGPRNEQFF. The CDR3 DNA is TGTGCCAGCAGCCAAGGAGGCGGCCCAAGAAATGAGCAGTTCTTC.